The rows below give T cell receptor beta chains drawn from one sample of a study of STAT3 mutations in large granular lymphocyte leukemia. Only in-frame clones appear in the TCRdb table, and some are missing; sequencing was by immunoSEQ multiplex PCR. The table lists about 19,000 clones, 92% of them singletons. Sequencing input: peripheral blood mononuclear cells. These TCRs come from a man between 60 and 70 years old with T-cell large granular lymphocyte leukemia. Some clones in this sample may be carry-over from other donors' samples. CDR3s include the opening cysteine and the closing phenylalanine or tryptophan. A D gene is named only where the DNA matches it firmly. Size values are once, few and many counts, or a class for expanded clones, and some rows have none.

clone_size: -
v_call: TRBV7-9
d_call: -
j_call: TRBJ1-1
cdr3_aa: CASSYDGSVPEAFF
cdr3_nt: TGTGCCAGCAGCTACGACGGCAGTGTACCTGAAGCTTTCTTT

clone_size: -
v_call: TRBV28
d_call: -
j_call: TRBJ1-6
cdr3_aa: CASSLGQGSSYNSPLHF
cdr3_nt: TGTGCCAGCAGTTTAGGGCAGGGAAGCTCCTATAATTCACCCCTCCACTTT

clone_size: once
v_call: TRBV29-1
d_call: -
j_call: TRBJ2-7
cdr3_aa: CSVEITSQYEQYF
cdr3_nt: TGCAGCGTTGAAATTACTAGCCAATACGAGCAGTACTTC

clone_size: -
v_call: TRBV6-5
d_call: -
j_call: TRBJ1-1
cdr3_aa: CASSLRNTEAFF
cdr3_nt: TGTGCCAGCAGCCTCAGAAACACTGAAGCTTTCTTT

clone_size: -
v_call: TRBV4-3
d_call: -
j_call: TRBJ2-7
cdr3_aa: CASPPYPEQYF
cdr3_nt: TGCGCCAGCCCCCCGTACCCCGAGCAGTACTTC

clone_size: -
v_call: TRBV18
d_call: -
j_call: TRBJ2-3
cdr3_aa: CASSPLVRADTQYF
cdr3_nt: TGTGCCAGCTCACCACTAGTAAGGGCAGATACGCAGTATTTT

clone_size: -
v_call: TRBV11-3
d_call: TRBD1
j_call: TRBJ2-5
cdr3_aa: CASSTGVGETQYF
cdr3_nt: TGTGCCAGCAGCACAGGGGTAGGAGAGACCCAGTACTTC

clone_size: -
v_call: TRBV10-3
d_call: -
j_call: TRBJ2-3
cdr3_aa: CAIRSSHPTDTQYF
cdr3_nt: TGTGCCATCAGGTCCAGCCACCCCACAGATACGCAGTATTTT

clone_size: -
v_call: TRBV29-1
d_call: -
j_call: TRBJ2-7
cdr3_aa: CSIGQETTSLTSYEQYF
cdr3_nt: TGCAGCATTGGACAGGAGACGACTAGCCTCACGTCCTACGAGCAGTACTTC

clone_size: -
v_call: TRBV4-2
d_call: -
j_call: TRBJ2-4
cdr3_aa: CASSQDLGYGIQYF
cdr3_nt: TGTGCCAGCAGCCAAGATCTAGGCTATGGCATTCAGTACTTC

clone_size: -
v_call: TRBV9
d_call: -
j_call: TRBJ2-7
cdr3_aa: CASSVDLYEQYF
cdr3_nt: TGTGCCAGCAGCGTAGATCTCTACGAGCAGTACTTC

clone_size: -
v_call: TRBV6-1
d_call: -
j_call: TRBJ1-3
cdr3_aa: CASRDPGPGYTIYF
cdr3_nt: TGTGCCAGCAGGGATCCGGGCCCCGGTTACACCATATATTTT

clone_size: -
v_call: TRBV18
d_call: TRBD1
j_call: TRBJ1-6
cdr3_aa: CASSPQGVGNSPLHF
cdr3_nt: TGTGCCAGCTCTCCACAGGGGGTCGGGAATTCACCCCTCCACTTT

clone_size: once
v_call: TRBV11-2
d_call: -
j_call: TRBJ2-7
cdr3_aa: CASSLERTGEQYF
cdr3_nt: TGTGCCAGCAGCTTAGAGAGGACCGGGGAGCAGTACTTC

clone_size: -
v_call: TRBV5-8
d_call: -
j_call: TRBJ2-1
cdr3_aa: CASSLDSYNEQFF
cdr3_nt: TGTGCCAGCAGCTTGGACTCCTACAATGAGCAGTTCTTC

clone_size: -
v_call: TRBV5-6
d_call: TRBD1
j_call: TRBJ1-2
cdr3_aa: CASSLDRTGGLNYGYTF
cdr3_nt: TGTGCCAGCAGCTTGGACAGGACAGGGGGTTTGAACTATGGCTACACCTTC

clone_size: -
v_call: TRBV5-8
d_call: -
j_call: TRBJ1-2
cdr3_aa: CASSLGGGFGSYTF
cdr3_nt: TGTGCCAGCAGCTTAGGAGGGGGGTTTGGGAGCTACACCTTC

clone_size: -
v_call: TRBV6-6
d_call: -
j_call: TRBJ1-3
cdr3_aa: CATIQSSGNTIYF
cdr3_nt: TGCGCGACGATACAGAGCTCTGGAAACACCATATATTTT

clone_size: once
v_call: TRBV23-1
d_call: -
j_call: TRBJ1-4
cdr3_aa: CASSQSRPQGGANEKLFF
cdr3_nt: TGCGCCAGCAGTCAATCGAGACCGCAAGGGGGTGCCAATGAAAAACTGTTTTTT

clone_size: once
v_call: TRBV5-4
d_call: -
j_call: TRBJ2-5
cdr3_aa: CASSLPGNQETQYF
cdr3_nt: TGTGCCAGCAGCTTGCCAGGGAATCAAGAGACCCAGTACTTC

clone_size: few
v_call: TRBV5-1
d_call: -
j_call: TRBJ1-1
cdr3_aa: CASRAGPRGEAFF
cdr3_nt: TGCGCCAGCAGGGCAGGCCCCAGGGGTGAAGCTTTCTTT

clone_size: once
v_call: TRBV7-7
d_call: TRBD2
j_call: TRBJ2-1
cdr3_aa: CASSATGGGRSSYNEQFF
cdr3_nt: TGTGCTAGCAGCGCGACCGGTGGCGGGAGGTCATCCTACAATGAGCAGTTCTTC

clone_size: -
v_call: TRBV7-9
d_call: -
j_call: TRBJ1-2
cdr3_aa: CASSLTGPTYGYTF
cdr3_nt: TGTGCCAGCAGCTTAACAGGACCTACCTATGGCTACACCTTC

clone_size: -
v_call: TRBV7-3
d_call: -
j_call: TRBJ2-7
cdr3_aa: CASSEGHLPGEQYF
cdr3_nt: TGTGCCAGCAGCGAGGGCCACCTGCCGGGAGAGCAGTACTTC

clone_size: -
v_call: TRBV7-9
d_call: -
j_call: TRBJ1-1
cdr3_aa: CASSLAGREEAFF
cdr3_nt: TGTGCCAGCAGCTTAGCGGGCCGGGAGGAAGCTTTCTTT

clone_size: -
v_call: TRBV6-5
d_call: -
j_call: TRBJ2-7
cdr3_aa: CASSQGPRGEQYF
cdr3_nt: TGTGCCAGCAGTCAGGGGCCGCGAGGTGAGCAGTACTTC

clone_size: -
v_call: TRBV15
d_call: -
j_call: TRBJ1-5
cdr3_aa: CATSGEVPVNSNQPQHF
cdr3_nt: TGTGCCACCAGCGGAGAGGTACCAGTAAATAGCAATCAGCCCCAGCATTTT

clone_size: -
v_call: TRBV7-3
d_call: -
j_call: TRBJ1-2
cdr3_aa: CASSLDGNYGYTF
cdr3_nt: TGTGCCAGCAGCTTAGACGGAAACTATGGCTACACCTTC

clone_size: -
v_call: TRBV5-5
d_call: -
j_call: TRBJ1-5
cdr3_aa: CASTSQGHSNQPQHF
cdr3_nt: TGTGCCAGCACCTCACAGGGACATAGCAATCAGCCCCAGCATTTT

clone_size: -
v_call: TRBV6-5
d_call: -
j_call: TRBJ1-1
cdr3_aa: CASSRDMLNTEAFF
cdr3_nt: TGTGCCAGCAGTCGGGACATGCTGAACACTGAAGCTTTCTTT

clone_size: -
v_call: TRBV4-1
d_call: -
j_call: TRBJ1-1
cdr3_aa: CASSQESVGAFF
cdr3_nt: TGCGCCAGCAGCCAAGAATCCGTGGGAGCTTTCTTT